The sequence of this T cell receptor beta chain was determined in a study of shared clonotypes between healthy human individuals. Broader study findings: Limitation of the genetic and exposure-history diversity represented came from the few donors. On the whole, naive subsets had larger estimated richness than memory subsets had.

A word on this clone: The antigen remains unidentified.

The assay was immunoSEQ multiplex PCR, and TCRdb's table has in-frame clones only and misses some. The sample has over a million clones, about 98.5% seen once; the top ten hold 0.3% to 0.45%. This CDR3 spans 13 amino acids. Germline assignment: CDR1 LGHNA and CDR2 YSLEER. Trimming shortened V by 1 base and J by 2 bases, and 5 bases separated the two germline ends. The V gene is TRBV4-3, the J gene TRBJ2-5; D might be TRBD1 or TRBD2, each matching 5 bases. The material sequenced was naive CD4+ T cells sorted from blood. Subset here: CD45RA+ positively selected. The receptor was isolated from a man aged 25 to 45 in good health. The CDR3 is CASSQGGQETQYF. The DNA of the CDR3 is TGCGCCAGCAGCCAAGGGGGGCAAGAGACCCAGTACTTC.